This TCR beta chain was recorded in a study of blood T cell repertoires in COVID-19. Across the study: There were acute and convalescent COVID-19 samples, and they came from the United States, Italy and Spain. The analysed material was cDNA or gDNA that came from T cells, B-cell-depleted T cells, or PBMCs.

There are a few counts of this clone. The assay was immunoSEQ multiplex PCR, and TCRdb's table has in-frame clones only and misses some. The repertoire holds under 300,000 clones, roughly 91% seen once, with over 2% in the top ten. Participants were aged about 18 to 95 years, lived in 24 US areas, and enrolled virtually. Cohorts were based on clinical histories the participants reported. The clonotype comes from a woman in her thirties or forties with acute COVID-19. Specimen: PBMCs or T cells enriched from blood (not recorded which).

The CDR3 is CASSLARDFYGYTF. CDR3 DNA sequence: TGTGCCAGCAGCTTAGCGCGAGATTTCTATGGCTACACCTTC. V is TRBV7-8 and J is TRBJ1-2; no firm D call. This CDR3 region has 14 residues. Between the trimmed V and J ends, which lost 0 bases and 4 bases, there was a span of 9 bases. Germline V gene lookup returns CDR1 SGHVS and CDR2 FQNEAQ.